What follows is one T cell receptor (beta chain) and its context. Germline V gene sequence: CDR1 SGHDT, CDR2 YYEEEE. V dropped 1 base and J dropped 8; count of bases not matched to a gene: 6. The CDR3 spans 15 residues. These data come from a study of technical replicates of blood from a handful of donors. Only in-frame clones appear in the TCRdb table, and some are missing; sequencing was by immunoSEQ multiplex PCR. Of around 85,000 clones detected, roughly 94% appear once; the ten largest clones hold over 0.2%. The sequence was obtained from a human donor in good health. The chain has TRBV5-6 and TRBJ1-4; 9 positions match TRBD1. The material sequenced was T cells isolated from PBMCs. CDR3 in DNA: TGTGCCAGCAGCTTGTCGGGACAGGGTTACGAAAAACTGTTTTTT. It codes for CASSLSGQGYEKLFF.